The rows below give T cell receptor beta chains drawn from one sample of a study of blood T cell repertoires in COVID-19. The table came from immunoSEQ multiplex PCR; TCRdb's copy has only in-frame clones and leaves some out. The table records about 32,000 clones, over 85% of them present only once. Input material: peripheral blood. All receptors come from a male donor with active COVID-19. Each CDR3 is given with its conserved first and last residue. The D gene is left open where the match is weak.

J | D | V | DNA | CDR3
TRBJ2-7 | - | TRBV19 | TGTGCCAGTTCGGGGGTAACCTTCGGCTACGAGCAGTACTTC | CASSGVTFGYEQYF
TRBJ1-4 | - | TRBV19 | TGTGCCAGTGGGAAGCGGGGGACCGCATTAGGGGAAAAACTGTTTTTT | CASGKRGTALGEKLFF
TRBJ2-1 | - | TRBV7-2 | TGTGCCAGCAGCTTAGTCGGCGGGTTCTACAATGAGCAGTTCTTC | CASSLVGGFYNEQFF
TRBJ1-4 | - | TRBV19 | TGTGCCAGTAGTAGGACAGCAACTAATGAAAAACTGTTTTTT | CASSRTATNEKLFF
TRBJ2-1 | - | TRBV5-1 | TGCGCCAGCAGCTCCCAGGGTAGGGTTAATGAGCAGTTCTTC | CASSSQGRVNEQFF
TRBJ1-2 | - | TRBV25-1 | TGTGCCAGCAGTGAATCAGGGTCCGAGGGACTAGTTAACTATGGCTACACCTTC | CASSESGSEGLVNYGYTF
TRBJ2-3 | - | TRBV5-4 | TGTGCCAGCAGCTTGCAAGGGGACACAGATACGCAGTATTTT | CASSLQGDTDTQYF
TRBJ1-2 | TRBD1 | TRBV25-1 | TGTGCCAGCAGTGATATCATGTCAGGGGGCCCGTATGGCTACACCTTC | CASSDIMSGGPYGYTF
TRBJ1-1 | - | TRBV2 | TGTGCCAGCAGTTCGGGACTCAGGGTTAGGGTCAGTTCGACTGAAGCTTTCTTT | CASSSGLRVRVSSTEAFF
TRBJ2-5 | - | TRBV6-5 | TGTGCCAGCAGAACAGGGTACCGGGGGACCCAGTACTTC | CASRTGYRGTQYF
TRBJ2-2 | - | TRBV21-1 | TGTGCCAGCAGCAAAAAACGGATGAACACCGGGGAGCCGTTTTTT | CASSKKRMNTGEPFF
TRBJ2-1 | - | TRBV9 | TGTGCCAGCAAGCGTAGATCGGTGAGCTCCTACAATGAGCAGTTCTTC | CASKRRSVSSYNEQFF
TRBJ1-2 | TRBD1 | TRBV7-3 | TGTGCCAGCAGCTTAGGACAGGAGGATGGCTACACCTTC | CASSLGQEDGYTF
TRBJ2-7 | TRBD2 | TRBV11-3 | TGTGCCAGCAGCTTGACTAGCGGGGATTACGAGCAGTACTTC | CASSLTSGDYEQYF
TRBJ2-4 | - | TRBV3-1/TRBV3-2 | TGTGCCAGCAGCCAAGAACCCCCGAGGACAAGGGCGTTTGGAAACATTCAGTACTTC | CASSQEPPRTRAFGNIQYF
TRBJ2-7 | - | TRBV29-1 | TGCAGCGTTGAATTATCCTACGAGCAGTACTTC | CSVELSYEQYF
TRBJ1-1 | TRBD1 | TRBV5-1 | TGCGCCAGCAGATCGACACAGGGGTTCGGCACTGAAGCTTTCTTT | CASRSTQGFGTEAFF